Below, one T cell receptor beta chain is given with its context. Measured with immunoSEQ multiplex PCR; TCRdb has only the in-frame clones, and not every one. The table lists around 35,000 clones, around 84% of them singletons. The data belong to a study of OX40 agonist ivuxolimab in advanced cancers. Study details: In this cohort, patients received ivuxolimab, an agonistic anti-OX40 (CD134) antibody.

The CDR3 extends over 16 amino acids. Trimming cost V 2 bases and J 0 bases, with 13 bases left between them. Germline CDR1 reads MNHEY; CDR2 reads SVGAGI. The chain uses TRBV6-5 and TRBJ2-5; D gene uncertain. This TCR came from an adult with an advanced solid tumor such as melanoma, head and neck, liver or kidney cancer. The sequenced sample was CD4+ or CD8+ T cells sorted from blood, obtained in a trial of the OX40 agonist ivuxolimab. The CDR3 loop is CASSYGGDIYQETQYF. In DNA form, the CDR3 reads TGTGCCAGCAGTTACGGTGGCGATATATACCAAGAGACCCAGTACTTC.